The 2 T cell receptor delta chains below were found in one sample sequenced in a study of gamma-delta T cells after stem cell transplantation. TCRdb re-identified clones in the RT-PCR reads via CATT. Of about 1,300 delta-chain clones in the sample, about 5% were seen once. Sequences were obtained from gamma-delta T cells. The source is a human donor. It is not recorded whose cells these are; they may come from a transplant donor.

On this clone itself: The protein TCRdb gives is from a much larger clone and does not agree with this DNA's translation at residue 6, likely a read error; the protein shown here comes from the DNA. CDR3 residues: CACDAGLGDKDKYTDKLIF. For the CDR3, the DNA is TGTGCCTGTGACGCGGGACTGGGGGACAAGGACAAGTACACCGATAAACTCATCTTT. The gene calls are TRDV2 and TRDJ1; 9 bases are a match to TRDD3. The CDR3 totals 19 residues. V lost 3 bases to trimming and J lost 0 bases; unmatched junction nucleotides: 16. CDR1 is GEAIGNYY and CDR2 is EKD in the germline V gene.

This clone has a handful of counts. The TCRdb protein, from a much larger clone, departs from this DNA's translation at residue 12, likely by read error; the protein shown derives from the DNA. CDR3 sequence reads: CACDPWTGGYGHTDKLIF. The CDR3 DNA reads as TGTGCCTGTGACCCCTGGACTGGGGGATACGGGCACACCGATAAACTCATCTTT. The chain combines TRDV2 with TRDJ1, with TRDD3 matching over 13 bases. Germline loops: CDR1 GEAIGNYY, CDR2 EKD. The V and J ends lost 3 bases and 0 bases, in that order; junction bases with no gene match: 9. CDR3 length: 18 amino acids.